One sample yielded the 23 T cell receptor beta chains listed below, sequenced in a study of cytomegalovirus exposure and HLA in healthy donors. 13 Jbeta primers and 60 Vbeta primers were used for the PCR. The data were produced by immunoSEQ multiplex PCR, yet TCRdb's version contains in-frame clones alone and is incomplete. This table lists about 200,000 clones. The sequencing sample was made of PBMCs. The source is a boy aged 10-17 years in good health and CMV-seronegative.

The V and J genes are TRBV5-6 and TRBJ1-1; D gene uncertain. V was trimmed by 8 bases and J by 4 bases, leaving 18 bases between them. Germline V CDR1 and CDR2: SGHDT, YYEEEE. The CDR3 extends over 14 amino acids. CDR3 nucleotides: TGTGCCAGTATTAGGTCACGGCGGGGCACTGAAGCTTTCTTT. Its protein product is CASIRSRRGTEAFF.

This rearrangement joins TRBV5-4 to TRBJ2-5, with a weak D call TRBD1 (7 bases). There are 14 residues in the CDR3. V was pared by 3 bases and J by 5 bases, with 14 bases between. Germline assignment: CDR1 SGHNT and CDR2 YYREEE (reference sequence). This CDR3 is CASSSPGGSETQYF. CDR3 DNA sequence: TGTGCCAGCAGCTCCCCAGGGGGGTCCGAGACCCAGTACTTC.

The J gene is TRBJ2-1, the V gene TRBV15, with 10 bases matching TRBD2. The CDR3 totals 17 residues. Unmatched junction bases numbered 12, after V lost 1 base and J lost 9 bases. The germline gives CDR1 LNHNV, CDR2 YYDKDF (reference sequence). The DNA for the CDR3 is TGTGCCACCAGCAGAGTTATAATCAGCGGGGGGGCCGGTGAGCAGTTCTTC. It is translated as CATSRVIISGGAGEQFF.

The chain is built from TRBV4-1 and TRBJ1-2; 8 bases fit TRBD1. CDR3 length equals 14 residues. The V gene's germline CDR1 is MGHRA and CDR2 YSYEKL. With 3 bases clipped from V and 5 bases from J, the junction kept 5 bases outside the gene matches. CDR3 residues: CASSHPDRAYGYTF. CDR3 sequence (DNA): TGCGCCAGCAGCCACCCGGACAGGGCGTATGGCTACACCTTC.

This chain connects TRBV6-5 to TRBJ2-1; the D is unclear. Trimming took 6 bases from V and 5 from J, leaving 11 bases between them. CDR1 is MNHEY and CDR2 is SVGAGI in the germline V gene. CDR3 length: 13 amino acids. This CDR3 is CASSLASHNEQFF. CDR3 sequence (DNA): TGTGCCAGCAGCCTTGCCAGTCACAATGAGCAGTTCTTC.

V is TRBV7-9 and J is TRBJ2-6, with 9 bases lining up with TRBD1. The trim removed 5 bases at V and 0 bases at J, leaving 8 bases unmatched. The germline V gene has CDR1 SEHNR and CDR2 FQNEAQ (reference sequence). CDR3 length: 18 residues. The CDR3 DNA reads as TGTGCCAGCAGCCTAGACAGGGGGTTTGGCTCTGGGGCCAACGTCCTGACTTTC. Amino acids: CASSLDRGFGSGANVLTF.

J is TRBJ1-1 and V is TRBV7-9, with TRBD1 as a possible D gene (6 bases). The CDR3 totals 15 residues. CDR1 is SEHNR, CDR2 FQNEAQ, per germline (reference sequence). Trimming shortened V by 5 bases and J by 1 base, and 14 bases separated the two germline ends. The CDR3 nucleotides are TGTGCCAGCAGCCCCCCCGGGACATCGAACACTGAAGCTTTCTTT. Translated, it gives CASSPPGTSNTEAFF.

The chain is built from TRBV27 and TRBJ2-3; the match to TRBD1 covers 9 bases. Germline lookup yields CDR1 MNHEY and CDR2 SMNVEV (reference sequence). The CDR3 consists of 15 residues. With V trimmed by 4 bases and J by 5 bases, 7 bases remained unmatched. CDR3: CASSWDRAGEDTQYF. The CDR3 nucleotides are TGTGCCAGCAGTTGGGACAGGGCAGGCGAAGATACGCAGTATTTT.

The J gene is TRBJ2-1, the V gene TRBV7-9; D possibly corresponds to TRBD1 (6 bases). Looked up from germline, CDR1 is SEHNR and CDR2 is FQNEAQ (reference sequence). V was trimmed by 5 bases and J by 5 bases, leaving 13 bases between them. This CDR3 comprises 14 residues. CDR3 DNA sequence: TGTGCCAGCAGCGACAGACAGGCTGACAATGAGCAGTTCTTC. Its translation is CASSDRQADNEQFF.

CDR3 sequence reads: CASSEVFGGRNSPLHF. CDR3 in DNA: TGTGCCAGCAGTGAAGTCTTCGGGGGTCGTAATTCACCCCTCCACTTT. The genes are TRBV2 and TRBJ1-6; D perhaps matches TRBD1 (5 bases). Per the germline V gene, CDR1 is SNHLY and CDR2 is FYNNEI. Trimming took 1 base from V and 6 from J, leaving 13 bases between them. The CDR3 totals 16 residues.

The chain couples TRBV5-6 to TRBJ1-5; D is undetermined. Trimming stripped 1 base from V and 0 bases from J, with 8 bases between. This CDR3 has 15 amino acids. The germline V gene encodes CDR1 SGHDT and CDR2 YYEEEE. CDR3 in DNA: TGTGCCAGCAGCTTGTACGGGAGTAGCAATCAGCCCCAGCATTTT. As protein: CASSLYGSSNQPQHF. The whole variable domain, remainder taken from reference TRBV5-6 and TRBJ1-5, is DAGVTQSPTHLIKTRGQQVTLRCSPKSGHDTVSWYQQALGQGPQFIFQYYEEEERQRGNFPDRFSGHQFPNYSSELNVNALLLGDSALYLCASSLYGSSNQPQHFGDGTRLSIL.

The rearrangement links TRBV29-1 to TRBJ1-2; D may be TRBD1 (6 bases). There are 13 residues in the CDR3. V was pared by 7 bases and J by 4 bases, with 16 bases between. The germline V gene has CDR1 SQVTM and CDR2 ANQGSEA. For the CDR3, the DNA is TGCAGCGGGCGACAGGCGGCTGGCTATGGCTACACCTTC. It codes for CSGRQAAGYGYTF.

The V call is TRBV7-2, the J call TRBJ1-1, with unresolved D. The V end lost 0 bases, the J end lost 6 bases, and 11 bases lay between the germline ends. The CDR3 is 14 residues long. Germline V gives CDR1 SGHTA, CDR2 FQGNSA. Here the CDR3 reads CASSLATAGPEAFF. The CDR3, as DNA: TGTGCCAGCAGCTTAGCCACAGCCGGCCCTGAAGCTTTCTTT.

V and J are TRBV7-9 and TRBJ1-2, with a weak D call TRBD1 (5 bases). This CDR3 contains 17 residues. The germline V gene encodes CDR1 SEHNR and CDR2 FQNEAQ (reference sequence). Trimming took 6 bases from V and 2 from J, leaving 22 bases between them. Here the CDR3 DNA reads TGTGCCAGCAGTTCCAAGCAGGGTACCCTGGAGAACTATGGCTACACCTTC. Translation gives CASSSKQGTLENYGYTF.

The chain combines TRBV19 with TRBJ1-5, with D perhaps matching TRBD1 (5 bases). Per the germline V gene, CDR1 is LNHDA and CDR2 is SQIVND (reference sequence). The CDR3 runs to 16 residues. Trimming removed 6 bases at V and 4 bases at J, with 19 bases between. The CDR3 loop reads CASSPDRRGGNQPQHF. CDR3 in DNA: TGTGCCAGTAGCCCCGACCGGAGGGGCGGGAATCAGCCCCAGCATTTT.

The rearrangement uses TRBV19 and TRBJ1-2; D uncertain. Germline V gives CDR1 LNHDA, CDR2 SQIVND (reference sequence). This CDR3 has 17 residues. The germline V and J ends were trimmed by 6 bases and 0 bases, with 20 bases remaining between them. The CDR3: CASRTGLRAMANYGYTF. DNA for the CDR3: TGTGCCAGTAGAACGGGTCTGAGGGCCATGGCTAACTATGGCTACACCTTC.

The chain links TRBV30 to TRBJ1-1; D is perhaps TRBD1 (6 bases). Germline V lookup: CDR1 GTSNPN, CDR2 SVGIG (reference sequence). V was pared by 5 bases and J by 0 bases, with 10 bases between. This CDR3 is 13 amino acids long. The CDR3 bases are TGTGCCTGGGGGGACAACCTGAACACTGAAGCTTTCTTT. Translated, it gives CAWGDNLNTEAFF.

CDR3 coding DNA: TGTGCCAGCAGTTTGCGGCTGAGGATCTACGAGCAGTACTTC. Its translation is CASSLRLRIYEQYF. V and J are TRBV27 and TRBJ2-7; D unresolved. CDR3 length equals 14 residues. The germline V gene encodes CDR1 MNHEY and CDR2 SMNVEV (reference sequence). V dropped 3 bases and J dropped 3 bases, with 12 bases sitting between them.

The CDR3 loop reads CASSTSPGGTDTQYF. The CDR3 bases are TGTGCCAGCAGCACCTCCCCGGGGGGCACAGATACGCAGTATTTT. The gene calls are TRBV5-4 and TRBJ2-3; TRBD2 is a possible D gene (6 bases). This CDR3 has 15 amino acids. V dropped 4 bases and J dropped 1 base, with 13 bases sitting between them. Germline V gene sequence: CDR1 SGHNT, CDR2 YYREEE (reference sequence). Full variable domain (rest looked up from reference TRBV5-4 and TRBJ2-3): ETGVTQSPTHLIKTRGQQVTLRCSSQSGHNTVSWYQQALGQGPQFIFQYYREEENGRGNFPPRFSGLQFPNYSSELNVNALELDDSALYLCASSTSPGGTDTQYFGPGTRLTVL.

The rearrangement uses TRBV10-3 and TRBJ2-5, with 11 bases matching TRBD1. The DNA end is more similar to TRBJ2-7, so the J call may be wrong. Germline assignment: CDR1 ENHRY and CDR2 SYGVKD. The CDR3 runs to 12 residues. This chain's CDR3 is CAAGQGAGEQYF. In nucleotides, the CDR3 is TGTGCCGCCGGACAGGGGGCAGGCGAGCAGTACTTC.

The chain carries TRBV27 and TRBJ1-3; D unresolved. Germline values: CDR1 MNHEY, CDR2 SMNVEV (reference sequence). The CDR3 length is 14 residues. V dropped 10 bases and J dropped 4 bases, with 17 bases sitting between them. The CDR3 sequence is CATSLRGGGNTIYF. CDR3 nucleotides: TGTGCCACCTCCCTAAGAGGCGGGGGAAACACCATATATTTT.

The rearrangement links TRBV2 to TRBJ2-7; D gene uncertain. The germline V gene encodes CDR1 SNHLY and CDR2 FYNNEI. The V end was cut by 6 bases, the J end by 3 bases, with 15 bases between. CDR3 length: 14 amino acids. CDR3 sequence: CASRAGFADYEQYF. The CDR3 coding sequence is TGTGCCAGCAGGGCCGGGTTCGCCGACTACGAGCAGTACTTC.

The chain is built from TRBV30 and TRBJ1-5, with no clear D. Trimming removed 0 bases at V and 4 bases at J, with 7 bases between. This CDR3 is built from 13 residues. CDR1 and CDR2 from the germline V gene are GTSNPN and SVGIG (reference sequence). CDR3: CAWSVNGNQPQHF. CDR3 sequence (DNA): TGTGCCTGGAGTGTTAACGGGAATCAGCCCCAGCATTTT.